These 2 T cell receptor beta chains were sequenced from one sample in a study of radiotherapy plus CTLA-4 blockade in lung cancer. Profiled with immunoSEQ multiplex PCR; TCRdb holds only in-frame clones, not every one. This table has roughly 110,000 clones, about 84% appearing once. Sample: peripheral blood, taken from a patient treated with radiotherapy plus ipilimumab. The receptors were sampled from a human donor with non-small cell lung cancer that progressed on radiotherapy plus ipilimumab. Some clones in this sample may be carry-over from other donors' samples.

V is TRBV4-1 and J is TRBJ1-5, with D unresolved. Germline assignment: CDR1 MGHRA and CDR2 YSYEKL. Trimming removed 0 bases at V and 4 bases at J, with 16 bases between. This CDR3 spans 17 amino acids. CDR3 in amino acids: CASSQEALVIANQPQHF. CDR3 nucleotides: TGCGCCAGCAGCCAAGAGGCTTTGGTAATAGCTAATCAGCCCCAGCATTTT.

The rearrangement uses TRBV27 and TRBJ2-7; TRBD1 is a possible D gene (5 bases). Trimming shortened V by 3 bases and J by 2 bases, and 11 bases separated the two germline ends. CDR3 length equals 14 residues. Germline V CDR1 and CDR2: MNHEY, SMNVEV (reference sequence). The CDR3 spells CASSFGARTYEQYF. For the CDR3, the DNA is TGTGCCAGCAGTTTTGGGGCGCGGACCTACGAGCAGTACTTC.